This entry features one T cell receptor beta chain sequence. The antigen is unknown. This CDR3 has 13 amino acids. The germline CDR1 and CDR2 sequences are SGDLS and YYNGEE. The germline V and J ends were trimmed by 6 bases and 7 bases, with 11 bases remaining between them. The data are from a study of Tregs in tolerant kidney transplant recipients. Unstimulated regulatory T cells (CD4+CD25+CD127-), CD4+CD25- non-regulatory cells, CD4 and CD8 cells were FACS-sorted from thawed PBMCs. Regarding the study as a whole: The small number of patients limits these findings pending further validation. Biological reproducibility was not directly addressed, but technical replication error appeared minimal.

The data were produced by immunoSEQ multiplex PCR, yet TCRdb's version contains in-frame clones alone and is incomplete. The data show fewer than 150,000 clones, almost 95% seen once. The sequencing input was CD4+ T cells from blood. The TCR originated in a human donor in good health. The J gene is TRBJ1-6, the V gene TRBV9; D possibly corresponds to TRBD1 (5 bases). CDR3 DNA: TGTGCCAGCACGAAGGGGCAAAATTCACCCCTCCACTTT. It is translated as CASTKGQNSPLHF.